Included here is one TCR beta chain sequence, with context. As yet, its antigen is unknown. TCRdb itself ran the reads through MiXCR, one entry per CDR3 protein. This sample has roughly 630,000 distinct CDR3 sequences, with approximately 25% found just once. These data originate in a study of T cell repertoires in cytomegalovirus infection. Overall study: CMV infection plus the matching HLA type was flagged by public TCR beta signatures. Study results and limitations: Predominance within the ex vivo response was attributable to HLA-C-restricted CMV-specific TCR beta clonotypes.

There are 14 residues in the CDR3. The V segment lost 7 bases and the J segment 2 bases; nucleotides outside the gene matches: 5. From germline, CDR1 is MDHEN and CDR2 SYDVKM. The sequencing sample was made of CD8+ T cells from PBMCs. V is TRBV28 and J is TRBJ2-1; 7 nucleotides line up with TRBD2. The TCR comes from a human donor in good health (CMV status not recorded). Some clones in this sample may be carry-over from other donors' samples. CDR3 DNA sequence: TGTGCCAGCATTTACGGGACTACCTACAATGAGCAGTTCTTC. It specifies CASIYGTTYNEQFF.